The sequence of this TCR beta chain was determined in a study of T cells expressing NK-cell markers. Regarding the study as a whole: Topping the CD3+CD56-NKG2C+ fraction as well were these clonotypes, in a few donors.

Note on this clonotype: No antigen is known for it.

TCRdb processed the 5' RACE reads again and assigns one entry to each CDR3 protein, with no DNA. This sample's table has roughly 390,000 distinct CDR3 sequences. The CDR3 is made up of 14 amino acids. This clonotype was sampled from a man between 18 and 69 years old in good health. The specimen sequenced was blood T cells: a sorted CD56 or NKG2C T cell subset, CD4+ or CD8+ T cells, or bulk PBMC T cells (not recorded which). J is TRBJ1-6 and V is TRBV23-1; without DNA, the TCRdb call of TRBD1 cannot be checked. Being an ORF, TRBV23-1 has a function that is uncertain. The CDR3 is CANRTGDYNSPLHF.